This T cell receptor (beta chain) appears in the sequencing data of a study of blood T cell repertoires in COVID-19. Whole-study context: In each case, the material was cDNA or gDNA derived from T cells, B-cell-depleted T cells, or PBMCs.

Germline lookup yields CDR1 LNHNV and CDR2 YYDKDF (reference sequence). The V gene end was trimmed by 1 base and the J gene end by 6 bases; junction bases not matched to a gene: 4. The CDR3 has 16 residues. Profiling relied on immunoSEQ multiplex PCR, and the TCRdb table lists in-frame clones only, not all of them. The data hold 100,000 to 140,000 clones, with about four fifths observed a single time. J is TRBJ2-1 and V is TRBV15, with 12 bases lining up with TRBD2. The TCR sequence derives from a human donor in a cohort sampled during active COVID-19. The sequenced sample was peripheral blood. CDR3 coding DNA: TGTGCCACCAGCAGAGGTGGACTAGCGGGAAGCAATGAGCAGTTCTTC. Protein sequence: CATSRGGLAGSNEQFF.